This T cell receptor (beta chain) was retrieved from a study of identical twins. General study findings and limits: Invariant MAIT and iNKT cells are populations that could partly confound zero-insertion analyses. Fewer insertions marked abundant cord blood beta clonotypes; young adult naive trended weakly, memory not at all.

TCRdb re-called the 5' RACE reads with MiXCR, one entry per CDR3 protein. The table includes approximately 600,000 distinct CDR3 sequences, 9% to 10% detected once. CDR3 length: 15 residues. CDR1 and CDR2 from the germline V gene are LGHDT and YNNKEL (reference sequence). Trimming took 4 bases from V and 2 from J, leaving 13 bases between them. This clonotype was picked up many times. The antigen is unknown. Among all donors, each was a healthy Caucasian. These records were also assigned to another study, of yellow fever vaccine responses in identical twins.

This clonotype was sampled from a woman aged 18 to 35 in good health. The J gene is TRBJ2-3, the V gene TRBV3-1; possible D gene TRBD2, 6 bases. The sample taken for sequencing was PBMCs. The CDR3 loop reads CASSPSGLPTDTQYF. Written as DNA, the CDR3 is TGTGCCAGCAGCCCTTCGGGACTCCCCACAGATACGCAGTATTTT.